Below, 10 T cell receptor beta chains from the same sample are listed, as sequenced in a study of cytomegalovirus exposure and HLA in healthy donors. Primers included in the PCR were 60 Vbeta and 13 Jbeta primers. The method was immunoSEQ multiplex PCR; TCRdb's version includes in-frame clones alone and lacks a portion of them. This sample carries more than 140,000 clones, roughly 85% of them seen once, and the ten largest clones take 0.55% to 0.8%. The sequencing sample was made of PBMCs. The receptors shown here come from a male donor in good health and CMV-seronegative.

This clone appeared a single time. The chain joins TRBV7-9 to TRBJ1-1; D is possibly TRBD1 (6 bases). There are 13 residues in the CDR3. Looked up from germline, CDR1 is SEHNR and CDR2 is FQNEAQ (reference sequence). V was shortened by 5 bases and J by 7 bases, with 14 bases between the two germline ends. CDR3 loop: CASSPGGAGEAFF. CDR3 DNA: TGTGCCAGCAGCCCTGGGGGGGCGGGTGAAGCTTTCTTT.

The V gene is TRBV5-5, the J gene TRBJ2-1, with 10 bases identical to TRBD1. This CDR3 region has 15 residues. V trimming: 5 bases; J trimming: 6 bases; junction bases outside the gene matches: 8. Germline V gives CDR1 SGHKS, CDR2 YYEKEE (reference sequence). Here the CDR3 reads CASSSRQGAGNEQFF. The CDR3 DNA is TGTGCCAGCAGTTCTCGACAGGGGGCAGGCAATGAGCAGTTCTTC.

The J gene is TRBJ2-7, the V gene TRBV29-1; D perhaps matches TRBD1 (5 bases). CDR3 length equals 12 residues. V was clipped by 6 bases and J by 5 bases, with 14 bases between them. Germline CDR1 is SQVTM and CDR2 is ANQGSEA. The CDR3 spells CSVKLTAHEQYF. The CDR3 DNA reads TGCAGCGTCAAACTGACAGCTCACGAGCAGTACTTC.

This chain connects TRBV6-1 to TRBJ1-5, with no clear D. Between the trimmed V and J ends, which lost 2 bases and 2 bases, there was a span of 7 bases. CDR1 is MNHNS and CDR2 is SASEGT in the germline V gene. The CDR3 is 14 amino acids. The CDR3 protein is CASSESRGNQPQHF. CDR3 nucleotide sequence: TGTGCCAGCAGTGAAAGCCGGGGCAATCAGCCCCAGCATTTT.

CDR3: CASSLDQTGRAKNIQYF. Here the CDR3 DNA reads TGCGCCAGCAGCTTGGACCAGACAGGGAGAGCCAAAAACATTCAGTACTTC. This sequence joins TRBV5-1 and TRBJ2-4; 7 bases match TRBD1. V was clipped by 0 bases and J by 0 bases; unmatched bases: 6. The CDR3 is 17 amino acids. Germline-derived CDR1 and CDR2 are SGHRS and YFSETQ.

The chain's CDR3 is CASSFTTGNYGYTF. CDR3 in DNA: TGCGCCAGCAGCTTTACCACAGGGAATTATGGCTACACCTTC. This chain uses TRBV5-1 with TRBJ1-2; tentative D call: TRBD1 (6 bases). The V and J ends lost 2 bases and 5 bases respectively, with 13 bases between them. The germline CDR1 and CDR2 sequences are SGHRS and YFSETQ. The CDR3 consists of 14 residues.

The chain carries TRBV27 and TRBJ1-2; 8 bases match TRBD1. Unmatched junction bases numbered 4, after V lost 2 bases and J lost 2 bases. This CDR3 has 15 residues. Germline CDR1 MNHEY, CDR2 SMNVEV (reference sequence). The DNA of the CDR3 is TGTGCCAGCAGTTTACGTCGGACAGGGAACTATGGCTACACCTTC. Translated: CASSLRRTGNYGYTF.

This chain connects TRBV27 to TRBJ1-2; D perhaps matches TRBD1 (5 bases). Germline CDR1 reads MNHEY; CDR2 reads SMNVEV (reference sequence). Trimming took off 6 bases at V and 0 bases at J, with 17 bases between the two ends. The CDR3 consists of 16 residues. The CDR3 spells CASSPTDSITNYGYTF. CDR3 sequence (DNA): TGTGCCAGCAGCCCAACCGACAGTATCACTAACTATGGCTACACCTTC.

The gene calls are TRBV5-1 and TRBJ2-3; 7 bases map to TRBD1. CDR1 and CDR2 (germline): SGHRS, YFSETQ. The CDR3 sequence is 13 residues long. The junction had 3 bases not matched to a gene; V was cut back by 4 bases and J by 4 bases. This CDR3 is CASSIDRADTQYF. CDR3 bases: TGCGCCAGCAGCATCGACAGGGCAGATACGCAGTATTTT.

The rearrangement links TRBV5-1 to TRBJ2-1; 9 bases align to TRBD1. CDR1 is SGHRS and CDR2 is YFSETQ in the germline V gene. J gave up 6 bases and V 0 bases, and 4 bases lay outside the gene matches. This CDR3 has 15 amino acids. The CDR3 loop reads CASSLETGGGNEQFF. CDR3 DNA sequence: TGCGCCAGCAGCTTGGAGACAGGGGGGGGCAATGAGCAGTTCTTC.